This T cell receptor beta chain was recovered during a study of blood T cell repertoires in COVID-19. Across the study: In each case, the material was cDNA or gDNA derived from T cells, B-cell-depleted T cells, or PBMCs.

Using immunoSEQ multiplex PCR, the repertoire was profiled, and TCRdb retains in-frame clones only, with some absent. The table records 100,000 to 150,000 clones, approximately 88% of them present only once. This clone has just one count. The source material was peripheral blood. The sequence was collected from a man aged 50 or older with acute or convalescent COVID-19.

CDR3 amino acids: CASSINSVTEAFF. For the CDR3, the DNA is TGTGCCAGTAGTATTAACTCGGTGACTGAAGCTTTCTTT. The chain combines TRBV19 with TRBJ1-1; unclear D gene. V was cut by 3 bases and J by 5 bases, with 10 bases left in between. The CDR3 is made up of 13 amino acids. Germline V CDR1 and CDR2: LNHDA, SQIVND (reference sequence).